This note documents a single T cell receptor (beta chain) sequence. These data are taken from a study of blood T cell repertoires in COVID-19. Here immunoSEQ multiplex PCR was the method, and the copy in TCRdb shows in-frame clones only, minus some. Here the sample spans over 150,000 clones, roughly 86% being singletons. The sample consisted of peripheral blood. The source is an older woman who had recovered from COVID-19.

The CDR3 spells CASSMLDRQTEAFF. DNA of the CDR3: TGTGCCAGCTCAATGTTGGACAGGCAAACTGAAGCTTTCTTT. The genes are TRBV18 and TRBJ1-1, with 7 nucleotides matching TRBD1. This CDR3 has 14 amino acids. V lost 5 bases and J lost 5; bases outside the gene matches: 8. Germline CDR1 and CDR2: KGHSH and LQKENI.